Sequencing of this T cell receptor (beta chain) was carried out in a study of blood T cell repertoires in COVID-19. Across the study: The origin of the acute and convalescent COVID-19 samples was the United States, Italy and Spain. Sources were T cells, B-cell-depleted T cells, or PBMCs; the material itself was cDNA or gDNA.

This clone was seen once. The authors' processing: Cell counts per sample came from amplifying reference gene primers. Assay used: immunoSEQ multiplex PCR; TCRdb lists only in-frame clones, some missing. That table furnishes V, J and clone size, whereas the DNA furnished D and trimming. This table holds hundreds of thousands of clones, 85% to 90% found once. V trimming: 6 bases; J trimming: 8 bases; junction bases outside the gene matches: 16. The CDR3 is 17 amino acids. CDR1 is MNHEY and CDR2 is SMNVEV in the germline V gene (reference sequence). The receptor was derived from a woman aged 40 to 55 who had recovered from COVID-19. Input material: peripheral blood. The chain has TRBV27 and TRBJ2-2; 9 bases are a match to TRBD1. DNA for the CDR3: TGTGCCAGCAGCAAAAACTCAGGGACAGGGATTGTGGGGGAGCTGTTTTTT. Translation: CASSKNSGTGIVGELFF.